Below are 29 T cell receptor beta chains sequenced from a single sample in a study of T cells in Graves' hyperthyroidism and ophthalmopathy. Researchers took RNA transcripts and amplified the TCR beta CDR3 regions from them. The HTBI primer set served for first-round RT-PCR of the TCR CDR3. TCRdb used MiXCR to reprocess the multiplex PCR reads, holding one entry per CDR3 protein. Of approximately 330,000 distinct CDR3 sequences in the sample, around 23% were seen once. Sequenced input: blood. These receptors were collected from a woman between 50 and 59 years old with Graves' hyperthyroidism.

This sequence joins TRBV10-3 and TRBJ2-7; 8 bases match TRBD2. The J segment lost 4 bases and the V segment lost 4 bases, leaving 9 bases of the junction unmatched. Germline V gives CDR1 ENHRY, CDR2 SYGVKD. The CDR3 sequence is 15 residues long. The DNA of the CDR3 is TGTGCCATCAGTGTCAAGCGGGAGAAGCTGTACGAGCAGTACTTC. Translated: CAISVKREKLYEQYF.

This clonotype was picked up a small number of times. The chain links TRBV5-1 to TRBJ2-7, with 7 bases matching TRBD1. CDR3 size: 19 residues. Germline trimming cut 1 base from V and 2 bases from J; bases unmatched to any gene: 18. Germline CDR1 is SGHRS and CDR2 is YFSETQ. The CDR3 is CASSLMSPTGAGGTYEQYF. The DNA of the CDR3 is TGCGCCAGCAGCTTGATGTCCCCCACAGGGGCCGGAGGTACCTACGAGCAGTACTTC.

In its sample, this clonotype was seen a few times. The chain combines TRBV6-1 with TRBJ2-5, with TRBD1 matching over 7 bases. The CDR3 has 15 residues. Germline CDR1 is MNHNS and CDR2 is SASEGT. Trimming took 6 bases from V and 2 from J; bases not matched to a gene: 9. The DNA of the CDR3 is TGTGCCAGCAGGGGACAGCTAATGGGGCAAGAGACCCAGTACTTC. This gives the protein CASRGQLMGQETQYF.

Many counts were recorded for this clonotype. The rearrangement links TRBV20-1 to TRBJ1-2, with 10 bases fitting TRBD1. Germline V lookup: CDR1 DFQATT, CDR2 SNEGSKA (reference sequence). CDR3 length: 15 amino acids. Losses at the gene ends were 3 bases for V and 3 bases for J; bases not matched to a gene: 7. The CDR3 DNA follows: TGCAGTGCTAGCTTAATGGGGACAGGGGACTATGGCTACACCTTC. Amino acids: CSASLMGTGDYGYTF.

Comments on this clonotype: The junction and the germline gene differ at one end; a read error may be behind it. The V call is TRBV2, the J call TRBJ2-1; 7 bases are a match to TRBD1. The CDR3 covers 12 residues. Germline V gene lookup returns CDR1 SNHLY and CDR2 FYNNEI. The CDR3 bases are TGCGCCAGCAGCACAGGGGCAAGTGAGCAGTTCTTC. This sequence encodes CASSTGASEQFF.

This clonotype was observed many times. The chain couples TRBV20-1 to TRBJ2-7; 9 nucleotides align to TRBD2. V lost 1 base, J lost 6 bases, and 10 bases stayed unmatched. Per germline, CDR1 DFQATT and CDR2 SNEGSKA (reference sequence). CDR3 length: 15 amino acids. CDR3 in DNA: TGCAGTGCTAGAGTTCTAGCGGGATGGTCGTCCGAGCAGTACTTC. Translated: CSARVLAGWSSEQYF.

This clonotype was seen ten or more times. The chain combines TRBV13 with TRBJ2-5; D gene ambiguous. Trimming left V 1 base short and J 7 bases short, with 10 bases between. This CDR3 is 13 amino acids long. The germline V gene has CDR1 PRHDT and CDR2 FYEKMQ (reference sequence). The CDR3 DNA reads TGTGCCAGCAGCTTAGCCGCCCCGGGGACCCAGTACTTC. Translating gives CASSLAAPGTQYF.

This clonotype occurred many times. The rearrangement links TRBV28 to TRBJ1-5; 7 positions agree with TRBD1. This CDR3 is 18 amino acids long. Trimming took 6 bases from V and 0 from J; bases not matched to a gene: 14. The V gene's germline CDR1 is MDHEN and CDR2 SYDVKM. CDR3: CASSRPGQRYYSNQPQHF. The CDR3 DNA sequence: TGTGCCAGCAGCCGGCCGGGACAGCGGTATTATAGCAATCAGCCCCAGCATTTT.

Ten or more counts support this clonotype. The chain uses TRBV2 and TRBJ2-3, with a weak D call TRBD1 (6 bases). Trimming shortened V by 4 bases and J by 0 bases, and 14 bases separated the two germline ends. Germline V gene sequence: CDR1 SNHLY, CDR2 FYNNEI. CDR3 length equals 16 residues. The CDR3 protein is CASSGGGTTSTDTQYF. The CDR3 DNA reads TGTGCCAGCAGTGGGGGTGGGACAACTAGCACAGATACGCAGTATTTT.

The table lists this clonotype with many counts. This rearrangement joins TRBV27 to TRBJ2-5; 7 bases fit TRBD2. Germline CDR1 and CDR2: MNHEY and SMNVEV (reference sequence). This CDR3 has 16 amino acids. V was clipped by 6 bases and J by 1 base; unmatched bases: 11. The CDR3 DNA follows: TGTGCCAGCAGCCGAGCTGGGGGAGGGGTCCAAGAGACCCAGTACTTC. Its translation is CASSRAGGGVQETQYF.

This clonotype was counted only a few times. V gene TRBV10-3 combines with J gene TRBJ2-7; D is uncertain. The CDR3 runs to 15 residues. V was shortened by 5 bases and J by 2 bases, with 16 bases between the two germline ends. Germline V CDR1 and CDR2: ENHRY, SYGVKD. CDR3 sequence: CAISSTQTATYEQYF. The CDR3, as DNA: TGTGCCATCAGTTCGACCCAGACCGCTACCTACGAGCAGTACTTC.

This CDR3 is CASALSTDTQYF. The CDR3 DNA reads as TGCGCCAGCGCACTAAGCACAGATACGCAGTATTTT. This chain connects TRBV5-1 to TRBJ2-3; D call uncertain. The CDR3 extends over 12 amino acids. Germline CDR1 SGHRS, CDR2 YFSETQ. Trimming removed 7 bases from V and 0 bases from J, with 6 bases in between.

At least ten counts were recorded for this clonotype. V is TRBV28 and J is TRBJ1-1; tentatively, D is TRBD1 (6 bases). The germline CDR1 and CDR2 sequences are MDHEN and SYDVKM. CDR3 size: 13 residues. V was cut by 5 bases and J by 7 bases, with 14 bases left in between. The CDR3 bases are TGTGCCAGCAGTCGTGGGACACGCTATGAAGCTTTCTTT. The encoded protein is CASSRGTRYEAFF.

This clonotype was observed many times. The chain has TRBV12-3 or TRBV12-4 and TRBJ2-7; 8 bases line up with TRBD1. The V and J ends lost 6 bases and 0 bases, in that order; junction bases with no gene match: 7. The CDR3 extends over 15 amino acids. The CDR3 protein is CASRGQVASSYEQYF. As DNA, the CDR3 is TGTGCCAGCAGGGGACAGGTCGCCAGCTCCTACGAGCAGTACTTC.

This clonotype occurred once. This chain links TRBV24-1 with TRBJ2-1, with 8 bases identical to TRBD1. The germline CDR1 and CDR2 sequences are KGHDR and SFDVKD. V lost 7 bases, J lost 7 bases, and 20 bases stayed unmatched. CDR3 length: 18 residues. As DNA, the CDR3 is TGTGCCACCAGCGCGGCCGGGACAGGAGGGGGACCCGGGAATGAGCAGTTCTTC. Translated, it gives CATSAAGTGGGPGNEQFF.

V usage is TRBV5-5 and J usage is TRBJ1-5; weak D call: TRBD1 (5 bases). The ends were cut back, 2 bases at V and 5 bases at J, with 8 bases in the middle. Per germline, CDR1 SGHKS and CDR2 YYEKEE (reference sequence). The CDR3 has 13 amino acids. The DNA for the CDR3 is TGTGCCAGCAGCTTACAGGTACATCAGCCCCAGCATTTT. Protein sequence: CASSLQVHQPQHF.

In this sample, this clonotype turned up once. The chain has TRBV9 and TRBJ1-2, with D unclear. The CDR3 extends over 16 amino acids. Germline-derived CDR1 and CDR2 are SGDLS and YYNGEE. The V and J ends lost 3 bases and 2 bases respectively, with 17 bases between them. This chain's CDR3 is CASSAGPTGRNYGYTF. CDR3 coding DNA: TGTGCCAGCAGCGCAGGACCGACGGGAAGAAACTATGGCTACACCTTC.

This clonotype was counted a single time. The junction departs from the called germline gene at one end, perhaps through a read error. V and J are TRBV28 and TRBJ1-1; D unclear. The CDR3 length is 13 residues. Germline V gene sequence: CDR1 MDHEN, CDR2 SYDVKM. The CDR3 here is CASSLLGNTEACF. The CDR3 DNA follows: TGTGCCAGCAGTTTACTAGGGAATACTGAAGCTTGCTTT. Combining the CDR3 with reference TRBV28 and TRBJ1-1 gives the whole variable domain DVKVTQSSRYLVKRTGEKVFLECVQDMDHENMFWYRQDPGLGLRLIYFSYDVKMKEKGDIPEGYSVSREKKERFSLILESASTNQTSMYLCASSLLGNTEACFGQGTRLTVV.

This clonotype was detected a few times. The V call is TRBV5-5, the J call TRBJ2-2; 8 bases are a match to TRBD2. CDR1 SGHKS and CDR2 YYEKEE come from the germline V gene (reference sequence). V shed 1 base and J 4 bases; nucleotides not matched to a gene: 9. This CDR3 region has 17 residues. This CDR3 is CASSLRGAGALTGELFF. In nucleotides, the CDR3 is TGTGCCAGCAGCTTGAGGGGAGCGGGAGCTCTCACCGGGGAGCTGTTTTTT.

This chain joins TRBV30 and TRBJ1-6; 8 positions match TRBD1. This CDR3 has 15 residues. Losses at the gene ends were 0 bases for V and 6 bases for J; bases not matched to a gene: 4. CDR1 and CDR2 (germline): GTSNPN, SVGIG (reference sequence). The CDR3 is CAWSVLGQGNSPLHF. The DNA for the CDR3 is TGTGCCTGGAGTGTGCTCGGACAGGGTAATTCACCCCTCCACTTT.

V usage is TRBV29-1 and J usage is TRBJ2-5, with 8 bases matching TRBD1. Per the germline V gene, CDR1 is SQVTM and CDR2 is ANQGSEA. The CDR3 contains 15 residues. The V gene end was trimmed by 1 base and the J gene end by 2 bases; junction bases not matched to a gene: 6. CDR3 residues: CSVEAGRGPQETQYF. The CDR3 coding sequence is TGCAGCGTTGAAGCCGGCAGGGGGCCACAAGAGACCCAGTACTTC.

This clonotype has a handful of counts. The chain is built from TRBV5-1 and TRBJ2-1; perhaps TRBD1 as D (6 bases). The V end was cut by 0 bases, the J end by 6 bases, with 13 bases between. This CDR3 region has 15 residues. Germline CDR1 is SGHRS and CDR2 is YFSETQ. CDR3 amino acids: CASSLAAGTFNEQFF. CDR3 sequence (DNA): TGCGCCAGCAGCTTGGCCGCCGGGACATTCAATGAGCAGTTCTTC.

This clonotype was found many times. The chain links TRBV7-9 to TRBJ1-2, with 7 bases lining up with TRBD1. V was clipped by 6 bases and J by 4 bases; unmatched bases: 11. Looked up from germline, CDR1 is SEHNR and CDR2 is FQNEAQ (reference sequence). This CDR3 is 15 amino acids long. DNA for the CDR3: TGTGCCAGCAGTCAGGCAGGAGGGGGCCTCTATGGCTACACCTTC. Translation gives CASSQAGGGLYGYTF.

V usage is TRBV19 and J usage is TRBJ2-6; possibly TRBD2 for D (5 bases). Trimming shortened V by 3 bases and J by 1 base, and 10 bases separated the two germline ends. CDR3 length: 16 amino acids. Germline CDR1 and CDR2: LNHDA and SQIVND (reference sequence). In DNA, the CDR3 is TGTGCCAGTAGTATTGGTACGGGGTCTGGGGCCAACGTCCTGACTTTC. The encoded protein is CASSIGTGSGANVLTF.

J is TRBJ2-4 and V is TRBV5-5; D may be TRBD1 or TRBD2 (5 bases each). Trimming stripped 0 bases from V and 0 bases from J, with 10 bases between. Looked up from germline, CDR1 is SGHKS and CDR2 is YYEKEE (reference sequence). This CDR3 is 16 amino acids long. The CDR3 nucleotides read TGTGCCAGCAGCTTGGCCCCGGGGCTAGCCAAAAACATTCAGTACTTC. This gives the protein CASSLAPGLAKNIQYF.

This clonotype was counted a few times. V and J are TRBV28 and TRBJ1-5; no definite D call. Trimming took 8 bases from V and 2 from J, leaving 7 bases between them. The length of the CDR3 is 12 residues. Germline V gives CDR1 MDHEN, CDR2 SYDVKM. The CDR3 region has the DNA TGTGCCAGCTGTCTTCGCAATCAGCCCCAGCATTTT. It encodes CASCLRNQPQHF.

This clonotype showed up many times. V and J are TRBV27 and TRBJ1-6; D is unclear. Trimming took 8 bases from V and 10 from J, leaving 12 bases between them. The CDR3 has 12 amino acids. CDR1 and CDR2 (germline): MNHEY, SMNVEV (reference sequence). The chain's CDR3 is CASAEPRSPLHF. The CDR3 DNA reads as TGTGCCAGCGCTGAGCCGCGGTCACCCCTCCACTTT.

This clonotype was picked up many times. The chain uses TRBV28 and TRBJ1-5; the D gene is possibly TRBD1 (6 bases). Germline V gene sequence: CDR1 MDHEN, CDR2 SYDVKM. Trimming took off 3 bases at V and 1 base at J, with 13 bases between the two ends. This CDR3 contains 16 residues. The CDR3 DNA is TGTGCCAGCAGTTTTAGTCCGGACAGCAGCAATCAGCCCCAGCATTTT. The encoded protein is CASSFSPDSSNQPQHF.

This clonotype was seen ten or more times. This chain uses TRBV20-1 with TRBJ1-6; D possibly corresponds to TRBD1 (6 bases). This CDR3 spans 16 amino acids. CDR1 is DFQATT, CDR2 SNEGSKA, per germline (reference sequence). V was trimmed by 0 bases and J by 5 bases, leaving 14 bases between them. The DNA of the CDR3 is TGCAGTGCTAGAGAAGTCGGACAGAGTGATAATTCACCCCTCCACTTT. Its protein product is CSAREVGQSDNSPLHF.